This TCR beta chain was sequenced in a study of T cell repertoires in cytomegalovirus infection. Background on the study: TCR beta signatures that were public indicated CMV infection and matching HLA type. Overall study results and limits: Adding up the frequency of public TCR beta families identified people who carried CMV plus the relevant HLA.

TCRdb recomputed calls from the reads with MiXCR, one row per CDR3 protein. The profile covers 400,000 to 550,000 distinct CDR3 sequences, with roughly 12% appearing a single time and 10% taken by the ten largest. This clonotype has a handful of counts. Antigen: not known. This CDR3 has 12 residues. Germline V CDR1 and CDR2: SGHTA, FQGTGA. V was clipped by 5 bases and J by 9 bases, with 11 bases between them. The sequence derives from a human donor in good health (CMV status not recorded). Some clones in this sample may be carry-over from other donors' samples. This chain connects TRBV7-3 to TRBJ2-1; weak D call: TRBD1 (6 bases). The sample taken for sequencing was PBMCs. As DNA, the CDR3 is TGTGCCAGCAGCCCCACAGGGAGTGAGCAGTTCTTC. As protein: CASSPTGSEQFF.